This T cell receptor (beta chain) was identified during a study of blood T cell repertoires in COVID-19. Across the whole study: Samples came from the United States, Italy and Spain, spanning acute and convalescent COVID-19.

The table came from immunoSEQ multiplex PCR; TCRdb's copy has only in-frame clones and leaves some out. Of 25,000 or so clones listed, roughly 90% are singletons. Germline CDR1 and CDR2: SGHRS and YFSETQ. This CDR3 comprises 15 residues. The V end was cut by 4 bases, the J end by 4 bases, with 16 bases between. The chain is built from TRBV5-1 and TRBJ2-3; a possible D gene is TRBD2 (6 bases). The source material was peripheral blood. This TCR was sampled from a human donor in a cohort sampled during active COVID-19. CDR3 loop: CASSLGRGTADTQYF. For the CDR3, the DNA is TGCGCCAGCAGCCTCGGCCGGGGGACGGCAGATACGCAGTATTTT. The complete variable domain, with remaining parts taken from reference TRBV5-1 and TRBJ2-3, reads KAGVTQTPRYLIKTRGQQVTLSCSPISGHRSVSWYQQTPGQGLQFLFEYFSETQRNKGNFPGRFSGRQFSNSRSEMNVSTLELGDSALYLCASSLGRGTADTQYFGPGTRLTVL.